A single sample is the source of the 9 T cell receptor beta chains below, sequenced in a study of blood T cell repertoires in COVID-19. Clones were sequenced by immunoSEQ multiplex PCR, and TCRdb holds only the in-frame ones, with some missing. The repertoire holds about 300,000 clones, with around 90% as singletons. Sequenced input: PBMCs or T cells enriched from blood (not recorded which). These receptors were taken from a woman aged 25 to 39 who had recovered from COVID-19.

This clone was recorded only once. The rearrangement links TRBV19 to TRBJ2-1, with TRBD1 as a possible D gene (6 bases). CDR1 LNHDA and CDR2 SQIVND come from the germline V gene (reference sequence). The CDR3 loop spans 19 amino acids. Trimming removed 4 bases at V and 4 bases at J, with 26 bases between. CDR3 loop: CASSTTQPVRGQLYNEQFF. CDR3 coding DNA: TGTGCCAGTAGTACAACCCAGCCCGTCCGGGGACAATTATACAATGAGCAGTTCTTC.

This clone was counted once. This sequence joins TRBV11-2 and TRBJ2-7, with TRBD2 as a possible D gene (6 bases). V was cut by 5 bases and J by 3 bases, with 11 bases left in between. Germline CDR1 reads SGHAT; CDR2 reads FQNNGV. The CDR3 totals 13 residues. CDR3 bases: TGTGCCAGCAGCACCCTAGCGAACTACGAGCAGTACTTC. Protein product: CASSTLANYEQYF.

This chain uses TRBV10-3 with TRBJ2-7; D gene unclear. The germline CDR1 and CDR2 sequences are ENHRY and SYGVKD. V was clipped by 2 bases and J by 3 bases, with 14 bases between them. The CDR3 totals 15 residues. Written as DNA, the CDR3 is TGTGCCATCAGTGAGCTGGTCGATGGCGGCTACGAGCAGTACTTC. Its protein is CAISELVDGGYEQYF.

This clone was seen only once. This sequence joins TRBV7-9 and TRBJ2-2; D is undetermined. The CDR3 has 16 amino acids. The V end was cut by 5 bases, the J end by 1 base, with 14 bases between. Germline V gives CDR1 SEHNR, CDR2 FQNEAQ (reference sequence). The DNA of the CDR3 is TGTGCCAGCAGCACGTTCCCCCACATGAACACCGGGGAGCTGTTTTTT. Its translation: CASSTFPHMNTGELFF.

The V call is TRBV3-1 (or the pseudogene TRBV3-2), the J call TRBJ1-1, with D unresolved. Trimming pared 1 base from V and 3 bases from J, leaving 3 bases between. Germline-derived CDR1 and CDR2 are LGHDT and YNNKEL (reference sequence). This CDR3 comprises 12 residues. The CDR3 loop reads CASSQADTEAFF. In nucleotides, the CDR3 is TGTGCCAGCAGCCAAGCGGACACTGAAGCTTTCTTT.

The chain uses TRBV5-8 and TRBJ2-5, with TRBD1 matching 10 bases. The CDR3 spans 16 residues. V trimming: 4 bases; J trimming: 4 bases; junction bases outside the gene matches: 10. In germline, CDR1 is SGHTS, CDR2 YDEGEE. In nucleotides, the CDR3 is TGTGCCAGCAGCCACCGACAGGGGGCCTTGTTAGAGACCCAGTACTTC. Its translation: CASSHRQGALLETQYF.

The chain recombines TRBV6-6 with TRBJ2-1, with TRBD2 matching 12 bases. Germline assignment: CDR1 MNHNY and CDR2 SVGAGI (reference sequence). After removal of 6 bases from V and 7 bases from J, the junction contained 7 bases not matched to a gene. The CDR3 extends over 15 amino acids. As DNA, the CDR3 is TGTGCCAGCAGCCCTAGCGGGGGGGGCTTAAATGAGCAGTTCTTC. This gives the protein CASSPSGGGLNEQFF.

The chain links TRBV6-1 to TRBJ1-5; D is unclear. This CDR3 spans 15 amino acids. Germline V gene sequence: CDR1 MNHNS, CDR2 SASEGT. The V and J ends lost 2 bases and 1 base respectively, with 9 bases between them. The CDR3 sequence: CASSEISGSNQPQHF. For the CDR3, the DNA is TGTGCCAGCAGTGAAATTAGCGGCAGCAATCAGCCCCAGCATTTT.

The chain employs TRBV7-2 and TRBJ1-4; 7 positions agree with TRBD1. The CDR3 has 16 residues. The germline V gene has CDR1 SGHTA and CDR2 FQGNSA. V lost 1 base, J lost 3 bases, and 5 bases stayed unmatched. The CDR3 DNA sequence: TGTGCCAGCAGCTTAGAGAAGACAGGGCCTAATGAAAAACTGTTTTTT. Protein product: CASSLEKTGPNEKLFF.